A selection of T cell receptor beta chains follows, all from one sample in a study of T cells in Graves' hyperthyroidism and ophthalmopathy. TCRdb reprocessed the multiplex PCR reads via MiXCR and lists one record per CDR3 protein. Of about 280,000 distinct CDR3 sequences in the sample, around 25% were seen once. What was sequenced was blood. The receptors originated from a man aged 35 to 55 with Graves' hyperthyroidism that later progressed to Graves' ophthalmopathy. Both conserved end residues are part of each CDR3. Each record gives: J gene, D gene, clone size, V gene, CDR3 DNA, CDR3 protein. D genes are given only for firm matches. Size is stated for part of the rows, as once, few or many counts, or as a class when the clone is expanded.

j_gene: TRBJ2-5; d_gene: .; abundance: .; v_gene: TRBV28; CDR3nt: TGTGCCAGCGCCAGGGGTGGGGGGGGCCAAGAGACCCAGTACTTC; CDR3aa: CASARGGGGQETQYF
j_gene: TRBJ2-7; d_gene: .; abundance: many; v_gene: TRBV19; CDR3nt: TGTGCCAGTAGTATAGATCTTGGGGGAAGCGAGCAGTACTTC; CDR3aa: CASSIDLGGSEQYF
j_gene: TRBJ1-2; d_gene: TRBD1; abundance: .; v_gene: TRBV20-1; CDR3nt: TGCAGTGCTATCGGGACAGGGGTAGGGCGTGGCTACACCTTC; CDR3aa: CSAIGTGVGRGYTF
j_gene: TRBJ1-1; d_gene: TRBD1; abundance: .; v_gene: TRBV19; CDR3nt: TGTGCCAGTAGTATTCTGGTGACAGGGGGCCCGAACACTGAAGCTTTCTTT; CDR3aa: CASSILVTGGPNTEAFF
j_gene: TRBJ1-5; d_gene: .; abundance: many; v_gene: TRBV6-2/TRBV6-3; CDR3nt: TGTGCCAGCAGTTACGGTTGGAATCAGCCCCAGCATTTT; CDR3aa: CASSYGWNQPQHF
j_gene: TRBJ2-2; d_gene: .; abundance: once; v_gene: TRBV2; CDR3nt: TGTGCCAGCATGAGACAGTCTGGCACCGGGGAGCTGTTTTTT; CDR3aa: CASMRQSGTGELFF
j_gene: TRBJ2-5; d_gene: .; abundance: many; v_gene: TRBV7-2; CDR3nt: TGTGCCAGCAGCTTTGGAGGACAGAAAGAGACCCAGTACTTC; CDR3aa: CASSFGGQKETQYF
j_gene: TRBJ2-7; d_gene: .; abundance: .; v_gene: TRBV12-3/TRBV12-4; CDR3nt: TGTGCCAGCAGTTTAGATGCGGAGCAGTACTTC; CDR3aa: CASSLDAEQYF
j_gene: TRBJ1-1; d_gene: .; abundance: many; v_gene: TRBV11-3; CDR3nt: TGTGCCAGCAGCTTAGGTCACGGGGGGAACACTGAAGCTTTCTTT; CDR3aa: CASSLGHGGNTEAFF
j_gene: TRBJ2-7; d_gene: .; abundance: many; v_gene: TRBV9; CDR3nt: TGTGCCAGCAGCCCAGACCTCATTTCCTACGAGCAGTACTTC; CDR3aa: CASSPDLISYEQYF
j_gene: TRBJ1-1; d_gene: .; abundance: .; v_gene: TRBV12-3/TRBV12-4; CDR3nt: TGTGCCAGCAGCGACCCTCGTGGGGCTGGTACTGAAGCTTTCTTT; CDR3aa: CASSDPRGAGTEAFF
j_gene: TRBJ2-4; d_gene: TRBD1; abundance: many; v_gene: TRBV5-1; CDR3nt: TGCGCCAGCAGCTTGGGGGGACAGATGACGGCCAAAAACATTCAGTACTTC; CDR3aa: CASSLGGQMTAKNIQYF
j_gene: TRBJ2-5; d_gene: .; abundance: few; v_gene: TRBV5-1; CDR3nt: TGCGCCAGCAGCTACGCGGGATGGGATGAGACCCAGTACTTC; CDR3aa: CASSYAGWDETQYF
j_gene: TRBJ1-1; d_gene: TRBD1; abundance: many; v_gene: TRBV14; CDR3nt: TGTGCCAGCAGCCGGGACAGGGTGGCTGAAGCTTTCTTT; CDR3aa: CASSRDRVAEAFF
j_gene: TRBJ2-7; d_gene: TRBD2; abundance: many; v_gene: TRBV20-1; CDR3nt: TGCAGTGCTAGTAGGGCGGGAGTAAACGACGAGCAGTACTTC; CDR3aa: CSASRAGVNDEQYF
j_gene: TRBJ2-7; d_gene: .; abundance: many; v_gene: TRBV7-2; CDR3nt: TGTGCCAGCAGCCCGAGGGACGGCGAGCAGTACTTC; CDR3aa: CASSPRDGEQYF
j_gene: TRBJ2-2; d_gene: .; abundance: many; v_gene: TRBV14; CDR3nt: TGTGCCAGCAGCCAAGTATATGTTGCCGGGGAGCTGTTTTTT; CDR3aa: CASSQVYVAGELFF
j_gene: TRBJ1-2; d_gene: .; abundance: many; v_gene: TRBV20-1; CDR3nt: TGCAGTGCGAGAGGGTCTGATGGCTACACCTTC; CDR3aa: CSARGSDGYTF
j_gene: TRBJ1-3; d_gene: TRBD1; abundance: .; v_gene: TRBV4-3; CDR3nt: TGCGCCAGCAGCCCGGGGACAGCTTCTCGTACCATATATTTT; CDR3aa: CASSPGTASRTIYF
j_gene: TRBJ2-7; d_gene: .; abundance: many; v_gene: TRBV6-5; CDR3nt: TGTGCCAGCAGTCCCGGGACGCCTCATTCCTACGAGCAGTACTTC; CDR3aa: CASSPGTPHSYEQYF
j_gene: TRBJ1-1; d_gene: .; abundance: many; v_gene: TRBV10-3; CDR3nt: TGTGCCATCAGTGAGAGCGATGGCGCTGAAGCTTTCTTT; CDR3aa: CAISESDGAEAFF
j_gene: TRBJ2-7; d_gene: .; abundance: many; v_gene: TRBV6-5; CDR3nt: TGTGCCAGCAGTTACTCGTCGCGGCTTGGGTACGAGCAGTACTTC; CDR3aa: CASSYSSRLGYEQYF
j_gene: TRBJ2-5; d_gene: TRBD2; abundance: .; v_gene: TRBV11-2; CDR3nt: TGTGCCAGCAGCTTAGATGTCGCTAGCGGGAGGTGGGAGACCCAGTACTTC; CDR3aa: CASSLDVASGRWETQYF
j_gene: TRBJ2-5; d_gene: .; abundance: many; v_gene: TRBV29-1; CDR3nt: TGCAGCGTTGATTCGCAGGAAGAGACCCAGTACTTC; CDR3aa: CSVDSQEETQYF
j_gene: TRBJ2-7; d_gene: TRBD2; abundance: many; v_gene: TRBV6-5; CDR3nt: TGTGCCAGCAGGCCCCTGGGAGGGATCTACGAGCAGTACTTC; CDR3aa: CASRPLGGIYEQYF
j_gene: TRBJ1-2; d_gene: .; abundance: many; v_gene: TRBV28; CDR3nt: TGTGCCAGCTTCTACTCTAACTATGGCTACACCTTC; CDR3aa: CASFYSNYGYTF
j_gene: TRBJ2-3; d_gene: .; abundance: many; v_gene: TRBV6-1; CDR3nt: TGTGCCAGCAGTGAGACAGTATTAGATACGCAGTATTTT; CDR3aa: CASSETVLDTQYF
j_gene: TRBJ1-2; d_gene: .; abundance: .; v_gene: TRBV12-3/TRBV12-4; CDR3nt: TGTGCCAGCACTAAAGGGTATCGGGGCTACACCTTC; CDR3aa: CASTKGYRGYTF
j_gene: TRBJ1-2; d_gene: TRBD1; abundance: many; v_gene: TRBV27; CDR3nt: TGTGCCAGCAGTACCCGACAGGGAGACTATGGCTACACCTTC; CDR3aa: CASSTRQGDYGYTF
j_gene: TRBJ2-7; d_gene: TRBD2; abundance: .; v_gene: TRBV12-3/TRBV12-4; CDR3nt: TGTGCCAGCAGTTGGGGACTAGCGGGAATGAATGAGCAGTACTTC; CDR3aa: CASSWGLAGMNEQYF